The clone carrying this T cell receptor beta chain occurred a few times. This entry belongs to a study of blood T cell repertoires in COVID-19. Looking at the study overall: There were acute and convalescent COVID-19 samples, and they came from the United States, Italy and Spain. From T cells, B-cell-depleted T cells, or PBMCs came the material, which was cDNA or gDNA.

Libraries were prepared by immunoSEQ multiplex PCR; TCRdb keeps only in-frame clonotypes and omits some of them. The repertoire includes 200,000 to 250,000 clones, about 90% of them detected once, and around 2.2% sits in the top ten. The clonotype comes from a woman between 45 and 60 years old with acute or convalescent COVID-19. The sample taken for sequencing was peripheral blood.

The CDR3 region has the DNA TGTGCCAGCAGTGAATTGACAGACTCTGGAAACACCATATATTTT. Amino acid sequence: CASSELTDSGNTIYF. The chain recombines TRBV25-1 with TRBJ1-3, with D tentatively TRBD1 (5 bases). This CDR3 contains 15 residues. V lost 1 base to trimming and J lost 0 bases, with 7 bases between them. Germline-derived CDR1 and CDR2 are MGHDK and SYGVNS.